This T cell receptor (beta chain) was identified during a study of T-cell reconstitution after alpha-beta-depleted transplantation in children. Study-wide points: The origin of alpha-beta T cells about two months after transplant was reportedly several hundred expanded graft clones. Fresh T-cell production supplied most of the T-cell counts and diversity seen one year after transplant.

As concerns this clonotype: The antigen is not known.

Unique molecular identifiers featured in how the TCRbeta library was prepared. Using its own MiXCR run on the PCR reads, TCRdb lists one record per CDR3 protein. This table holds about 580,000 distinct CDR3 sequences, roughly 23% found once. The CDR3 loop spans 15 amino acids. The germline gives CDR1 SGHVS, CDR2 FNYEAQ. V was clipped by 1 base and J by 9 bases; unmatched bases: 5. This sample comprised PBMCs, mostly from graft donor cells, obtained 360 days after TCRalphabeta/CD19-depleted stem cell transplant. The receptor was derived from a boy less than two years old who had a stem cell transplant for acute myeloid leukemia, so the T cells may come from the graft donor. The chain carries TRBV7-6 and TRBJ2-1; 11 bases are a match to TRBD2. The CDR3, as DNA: TGTGCCAGCAGCTTAGTAGCGGGGGGGAAAGGTGAGCAGTTCTTC. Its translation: CASSLVAGGKGEQFF.